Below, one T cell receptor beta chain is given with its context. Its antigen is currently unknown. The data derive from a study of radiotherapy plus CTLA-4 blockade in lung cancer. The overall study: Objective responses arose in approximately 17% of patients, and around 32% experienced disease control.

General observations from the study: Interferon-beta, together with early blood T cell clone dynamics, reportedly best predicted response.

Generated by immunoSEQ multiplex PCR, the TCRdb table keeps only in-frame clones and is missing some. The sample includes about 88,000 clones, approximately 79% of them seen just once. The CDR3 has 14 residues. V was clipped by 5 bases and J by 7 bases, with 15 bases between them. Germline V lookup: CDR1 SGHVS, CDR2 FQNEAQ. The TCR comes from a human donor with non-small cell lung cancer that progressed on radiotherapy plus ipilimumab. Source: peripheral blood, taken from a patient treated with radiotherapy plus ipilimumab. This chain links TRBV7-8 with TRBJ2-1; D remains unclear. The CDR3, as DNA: TGTGCCAGCAGCCGCCACCCTTATGGGAATGAGCAGTTCTTC. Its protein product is CASSRHPYGNEQFF.